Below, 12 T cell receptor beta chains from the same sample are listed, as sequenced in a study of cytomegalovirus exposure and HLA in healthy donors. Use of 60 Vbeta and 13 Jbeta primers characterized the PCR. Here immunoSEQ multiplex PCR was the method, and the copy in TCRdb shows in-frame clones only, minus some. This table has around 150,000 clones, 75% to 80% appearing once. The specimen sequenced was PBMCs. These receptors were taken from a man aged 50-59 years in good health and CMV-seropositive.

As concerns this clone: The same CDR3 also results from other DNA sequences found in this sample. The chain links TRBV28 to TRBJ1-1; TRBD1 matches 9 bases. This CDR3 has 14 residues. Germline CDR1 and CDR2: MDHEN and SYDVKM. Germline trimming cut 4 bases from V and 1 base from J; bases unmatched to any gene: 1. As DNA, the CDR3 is TGTGCCAGCAGTTCGGGACAGGGGAACACTGAAGCTTTCTTT. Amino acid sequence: CASSSGQGNTEAFF.

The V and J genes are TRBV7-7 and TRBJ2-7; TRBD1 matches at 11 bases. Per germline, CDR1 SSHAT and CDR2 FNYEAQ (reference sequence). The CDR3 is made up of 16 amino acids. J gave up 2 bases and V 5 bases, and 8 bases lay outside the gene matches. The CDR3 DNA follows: TGTGCCAGCAGCCCGCGGACAGGGGGCTTCGCCTACGAGCAGTACTTC. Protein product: CASSPRTGGFAYEQYF.

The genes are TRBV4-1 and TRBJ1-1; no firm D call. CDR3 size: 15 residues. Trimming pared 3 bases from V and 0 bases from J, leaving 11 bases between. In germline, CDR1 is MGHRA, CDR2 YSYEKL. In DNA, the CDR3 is TGCGCCAGCAGCCAGGGAGACCTACTGAACACTGAAGCTTTCTTT. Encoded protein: CASSQGDLLNTEAFF.

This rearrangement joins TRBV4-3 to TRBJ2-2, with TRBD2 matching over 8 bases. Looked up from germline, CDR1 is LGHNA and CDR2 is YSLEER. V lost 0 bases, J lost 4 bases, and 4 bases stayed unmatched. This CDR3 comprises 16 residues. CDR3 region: CASSQDRRGATGELFF. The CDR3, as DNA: TGCGCCAGCAGCCAAGATAGGCGGGGGGCCACCGGGGAGCTGTTTTTT.

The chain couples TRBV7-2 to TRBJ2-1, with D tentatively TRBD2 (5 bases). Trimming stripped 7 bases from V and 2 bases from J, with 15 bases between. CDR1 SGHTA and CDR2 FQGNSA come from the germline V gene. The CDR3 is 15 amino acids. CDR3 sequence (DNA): TGTGCCAGCATCCTTAGTGGGAGCGCCTACAATGAGCAGTTCTTC. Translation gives CASILSGSAYNEQFF.

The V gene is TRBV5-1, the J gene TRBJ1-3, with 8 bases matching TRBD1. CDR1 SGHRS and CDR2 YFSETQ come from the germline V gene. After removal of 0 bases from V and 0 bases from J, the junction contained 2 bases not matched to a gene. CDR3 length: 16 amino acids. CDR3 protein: CASSLVGTGSGNTIYF. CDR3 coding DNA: TGCGCCAGCAGCTTGGTGGGGACAGGCTCTGGAAACACCATATATTTT. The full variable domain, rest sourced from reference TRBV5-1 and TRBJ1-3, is KAGVTQTPRYLIKTRGQQVTLSCSPISGHRSVSWYQQTPGQGLQFLFEYFSETQRNKGNFPGRFSGRQFSNSRSEMNVSTLELGDSALYLCASSLVGTGSGNTIYFGEGSWLTVV.

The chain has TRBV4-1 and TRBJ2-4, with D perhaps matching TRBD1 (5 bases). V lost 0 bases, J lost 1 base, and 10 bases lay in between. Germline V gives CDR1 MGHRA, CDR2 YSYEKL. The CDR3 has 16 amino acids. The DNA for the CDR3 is TGCGCCAGCAGCCAAGACGGCAGGGTGGCCAAAAACATTCAGTACTTC. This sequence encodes CASSQDGRVAKNIQYF.

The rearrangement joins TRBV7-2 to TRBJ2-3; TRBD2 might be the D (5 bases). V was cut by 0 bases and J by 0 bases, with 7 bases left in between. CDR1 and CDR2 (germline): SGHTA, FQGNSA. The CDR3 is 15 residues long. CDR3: CASSLAGLSTDTQYF. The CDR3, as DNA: TGTGCCAGCAGCTTAGCAGGACTTAGCACAGATACGCAGTATTTT.

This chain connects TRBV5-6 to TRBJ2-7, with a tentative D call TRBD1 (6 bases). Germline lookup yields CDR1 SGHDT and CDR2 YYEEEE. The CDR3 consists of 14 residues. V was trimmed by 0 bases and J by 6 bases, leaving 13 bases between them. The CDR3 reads CASSLVGGEGEQYV. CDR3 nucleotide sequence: TGTGCCAGCAGCTTGGTAGGGGGAGAGGGCGAGCAGTACGTC.

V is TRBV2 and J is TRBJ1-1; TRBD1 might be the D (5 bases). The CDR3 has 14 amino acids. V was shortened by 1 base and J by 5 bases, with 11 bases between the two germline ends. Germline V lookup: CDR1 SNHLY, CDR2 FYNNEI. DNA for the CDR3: TGTGCCAGCAGTGAAGGTCAGGGAAAGACTGAAGCTTTCTTT. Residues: CASSEGQGKTEAFF. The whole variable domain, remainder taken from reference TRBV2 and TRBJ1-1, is EPEVTQTPSHQVTQMGQEVILRCVPISNHLYFYWYRQILGQKVEFLVSFYNNEISEKSEIFDDQFSVERPDGSNFTLKIRSTKLEDSAMYFCASSEGQGKTEAFFGQGTRLTVV.

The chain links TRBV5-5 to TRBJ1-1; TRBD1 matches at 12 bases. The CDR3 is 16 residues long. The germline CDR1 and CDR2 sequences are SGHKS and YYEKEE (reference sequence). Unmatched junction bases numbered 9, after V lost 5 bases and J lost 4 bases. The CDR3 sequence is CASSKGTGGRGTEAFF. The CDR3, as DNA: TGTGCCAGCAGTAAAGGGACAGGGGGCCGTGGCACTGAAGCTTTCTTT.

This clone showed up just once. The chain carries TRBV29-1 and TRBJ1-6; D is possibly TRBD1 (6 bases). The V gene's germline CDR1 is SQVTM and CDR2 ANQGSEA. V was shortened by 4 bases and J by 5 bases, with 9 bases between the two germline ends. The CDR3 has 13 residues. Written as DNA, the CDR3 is TGCAGCGTTGGGCAGGGGAATAATTCACCCCTCCACTTT. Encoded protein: CSVGQGNNSPLHF.